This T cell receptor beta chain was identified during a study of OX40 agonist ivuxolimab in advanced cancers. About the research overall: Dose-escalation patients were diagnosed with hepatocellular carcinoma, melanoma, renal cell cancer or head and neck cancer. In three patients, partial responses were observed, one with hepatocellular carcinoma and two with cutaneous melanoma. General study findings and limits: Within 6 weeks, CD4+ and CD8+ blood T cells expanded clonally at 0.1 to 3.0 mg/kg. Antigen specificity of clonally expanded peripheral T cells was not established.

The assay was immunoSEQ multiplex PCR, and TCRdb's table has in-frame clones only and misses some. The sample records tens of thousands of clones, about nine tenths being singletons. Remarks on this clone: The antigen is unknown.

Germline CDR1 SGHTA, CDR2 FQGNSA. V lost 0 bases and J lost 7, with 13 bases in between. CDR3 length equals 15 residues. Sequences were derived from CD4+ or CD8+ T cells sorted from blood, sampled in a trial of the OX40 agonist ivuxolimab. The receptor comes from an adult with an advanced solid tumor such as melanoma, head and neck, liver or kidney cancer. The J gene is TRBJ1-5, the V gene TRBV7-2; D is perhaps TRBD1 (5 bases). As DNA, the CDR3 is TGTGCCAGCAGCTTAGCAGCGGGGGGTGGGCAGCCCCAGCATTTT. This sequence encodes CASSLAAGGGQPQHF.